This TCR beta chain was identified in a study of cytomegalovirus exposure and HLA in healthy donors. Study results and limitations: Differences between HLA loci emerged in a later analysis of TCR association rates, with DRB1 most and HLA-C fewest. Across donors, presence/absence analyses took sequencing depth to be roughly uniform.

Points on this clone: The antigen remains undetermined.

60 Vbeta and 13 Jbeta primers were used in PCR. Only in-frame clones appear in the TCRdb table, and some are missing; sequencing was by immunoSEQ multiplex PCR. This table has over 150,000 clones, over 80% appearing once. CDR3 size: 15 residues. Germline loops: CDR1 SGHTA, CDR2 FQGNSA. The J segment lost 2 bases and the V segment lost 5 bases, leaving 7 bases of the junction unmatched. The chain has TRBV7-2 and TRBJ2-3; 7 positions agree with TRBD1. The sequenced material came from PBMCs. The sequence came from a human donor in good health. The CDR3: CASSLGTETTDTQYF. As DNA, the CDR3 is TGTGCCAGCAGCCTAGGGACAGAGACCACAGATACGCAGTATTTT.